This TCR beta chain is drawn from a study of blood T cell repertoires in COVID-19. Looking at the study overall: T cells, B-cell-depleted T cells, or PBMCs supplied cDNA or gDNA.

V was shortened by 6 bases and J by 2 bases, with 6 bases between the two germline ends. This CDR3 region has 12 residues. CDR1 and CDR2 from the germline V gene are PRHDT and FYEKMQ (reference sequence). This table comes from immunoSEQ multiplex PCR, and its TCRdb copy is limited to in-frame clones, with some not included. Of tens of thousands of clones in the sample, 75% to 90% are singletons; the top ten hold over 9.5%. The sequenced sample consisted of peripheral blood. This clonotype originated in a human donor with active COVID-19. The donor label of this sample is uncertain. This sequence joins TRBV13 and TRBJ2-3, with D unclear. This CDR3 is CASSPNTDTQYF. CDR3 in DNA: TGTGCCAGCAGTCCAAACACAGATACGCAGTATTTT.